These T cell receptor beta chains were read from a single sample in a study of cytomegalovirus exposure and HLA in healthy donors. Profiled with immunoSEQ multiplex PCR; TCRdb holds only in-frame clones, not every one. This table holds about 270,000 clones, about nine tenths found once. The sequencing sample was made of PBMCs. Receptors originate from a man aged 35-49 years in good health and CMV-seropositive. The CDR3 runs from the conserved cysteine through the conserved F or W. D genes are given only for firm matches. Clone size is given for some rows only: seen once, a few or many times, or a class if the clone is expanded.

D: .
J: TRBJ2-7
size: .
V: TRBV28
DNA: TGTGCCAGCAGTTTAGTGGTGAAGAGGCTGCCCCACGAGCAGTACTTC
CDR3: CASSLVVKRLPHEQYF

D: .
J: TRBJ1-5
size: few
V: TRBV6-5
DNA: TGTGCCAGCAGTTACTCTAGGCAGGTATCAGATCAAGCCCAGCATTTT
CDR3: CASSYSRQVSDQAQHF

D: TRBD1
J: TRBJ2-7
size: .
V: TRBV5-4
DNA: TGTGCCAGCAGCCTCAGCCGACAGGGCGTCTACGAGCAGTACTTC
CDR3: CASSLSRQGVYEQYF

D: .
J: TRBJ2-2
size: .
V: TRBV4-3
DNA: TGCGCCAGCAGCCAAGATAGGCTAGAGAACACCGGGGAGCTGTTTTTT
CDR3: CASSQDRLENTGELFF

D: .
J: TRBJ1-1
size: .
V: TRBV7-2
DNA: TGTGCCAGCAGCTTAGTGACAGAGAACACTGAAGCATTCTTT
CDR3: CASSLVTENTEAFF

D: .
J: TRBJ2-7
size: .
V: TRBV19
DNA: TGTGCCAGTAGTATAATTCCCGGGGAGACCAACGAGCAGTACTTC
CDR3: CASSIIPGETNEQYF

D: TRBD1
J: TRBJ1-2
size: .
V: TRBV18
DNA: TGTGCCAGCTCACCACTCTCCGGACAGGGGGCGAACTATGGCTACACCTTC
CDR3: CASSPLSGQGANYGYTF

D: TRBD1
J: TRBJ1-5
size: once
V: TRBV5-4
DNA: TGTGCCAGCAGCTTTTGGACAGGGAGGCGCAATCAGCCCCAGCATTTT
CDR3: CASSFWTGRRNQPQHF

D: TRBD1
J: TRBJ1-1
size: .
V: TRBV6-1
DNA: TGTGCCAGCAGAGACCCAGGGGGCATGAACACTGAAGCTTTCTTT
CDR3: CASRDPGGMNTEAFF

D: TRBD1
J: TRBJ2-7
size: .
V: TRBV2
DNA: TGTGCCAGCAGGTGGGACAGCGAGCAGTACTTC
CDR3: CASRWDSEQYF

D: .
J: TRBJ2-7
size: few
V: TRBV4-1
DNA: TGTGCCAGCAGACCGGGAGAGGCCTACGAGCAGTACTTC
CDR3: CASRPGEAYEQYF

D: TRBD2
J: TRBJ2-5
size: .
V: TRBV27
DNA: TGTGCCAGCAGTTTTTTGAGGGCTAGCGGGAGGGAAGAGACCCAGTACTTC
CDR3: CASSFLRASGREETQYF

D: TRBD1
J: TRBJ2-2
size: .
V: TRBV5-1
DNA: TGCGCCAGCAGCTTGGATGGACAGGGGGCTTCCGGGGAGCTGTTTTTT
CDR3: CASSLDGQGASGELFF

D: TRBD1
J: TRBJ2-5
size: once
V: TRBV5-1
DNA: TGCGCCAGCAGCTCAGGGGGCCAAGAGACCCAGTACTTC
CDR3: CASSSGGQETQYF

D: .
J: TRBJ1-2
size: .
V: TRBV27
DNA: TGTGCCAGCAGTCCCCGGGGGGGAGGGACTAACTATGGCTACACCTTC
CDR3: CASSPRGGGTNYGYTF

D: .
J: TRBJ2-5
size: .
V: TRBV6-5
DNA: TGTGCCAGCAGTTACGGACGGGAGTTGGAGACCCAGTACTTC
CDR3: CASSYGRELETQYF

D: TRBD1
J: TRBJ1-2
size: .
V: TRBV2
DNA: TGTGCCAGCAGGCCCGACAGGGGGCTCTATGGCTACACCTTC
CDR3: CASRPDRGLYGYTF

D: TRBD2
J: TRBJ2-3
size: .
V: TRBV7-9
DNA: TGTGCCAGCAGCCCCCGACTAGCGGGAGCGCTTACAGATACGCAGTATTTT
CDR3: CASSPRLAGALTDTQYF

D: TRBD2
J: TRBJ2-6
size: once
V: TRBV28
DNA: TGTGCCAGCAGTTTGGCAGGGCTTGCTAGCGGGAGGACTGGGGCCAACGTCCTGACTTTC
CDR3: CASSLAGLASGRTGANVLTF

D: TRBD1
J: TRBJ2-5
size: once
V: TRBV7-2
DNA: TGTGCCAGCAGCTTGGACAGGGTGAAGGAGACCCAGTACTTC
CDR3: CASSLDRVKETQYF

D: .
J: TRBJ2-7
size: .
V: TRBV7-6
DNA: TGTGCCAGCAGCTTATTGGGAGACGGTTACGAGCAGTACTTC
CDR3: CASSLLGDGYEQYF